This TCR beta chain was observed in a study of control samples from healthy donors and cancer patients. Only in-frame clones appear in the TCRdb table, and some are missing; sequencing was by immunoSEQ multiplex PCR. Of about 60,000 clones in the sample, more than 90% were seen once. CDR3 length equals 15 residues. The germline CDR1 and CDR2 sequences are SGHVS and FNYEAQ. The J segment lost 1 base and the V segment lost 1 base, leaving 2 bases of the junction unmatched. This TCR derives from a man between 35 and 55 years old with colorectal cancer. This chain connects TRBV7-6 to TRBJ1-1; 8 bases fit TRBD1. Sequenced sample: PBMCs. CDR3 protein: CASSLEGQGNTEAFF. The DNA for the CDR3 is TGTGCCAGCAGCTTAGAAGGACAGGGGAACACTGAAGCTTTCTTT.